A selection of T cell receptor beta chains follows, all from one sample in a study of regulatory T cells in long-lasting Graves disease. Each CDR3 protein gets one entry after TCRdb re-called the multiplex PCR reads with MiXCR. The sample lists about 470,000 distinct CDR3 sequences, 20% to 25% occurring once. The source material was peripheral blood mononuclear cells (PBMCs), sampled when the disease was refractory, from a patient treated with antithyroid drugs. These receptors all stem from a female donor with Graves disease. Both conserved end residues are part of each CDR3. Each record gives: V gene, clone size, D gene, J gene, CDR3 DNA, CDR3 protein. D genes are given only for firm matches. Clone size is not always given. Where it is, it says once, few, many or a class for expanded clones.

TRBV28	many	TRBD1	TRBJ1-2	TGTGCCAGCAGGGGGACAGCCTATGGCTACACCTTC	CASRGTAYGYTF
TRBV2	.	TRBD1	TRBJ1-2	TGTGCCAGCAGCTTTACACAACAGGGGGCGCGGGGCTACACCTTC	CASSFTQQGARGYTF
TRBV19	few	.	TRBJ2-2	TGTGCCAGTAGTATAGGCAGGGCGAACACCGGGGAGCTGTTTTTT	CASSIGRANTGELFF
TRBV3-1	few	.	TRBJ1-2	TGTGCCAGCAGCCCTTTATCACTGAACTATGGCTACACCTTC	CASSPLSLNYGYTF
TRBV3-1	.	.	TRBJ2-1	TGTGCCAGCAGCCTACAGGGTAGCGTGAGGGAATCCTTC	CASSLQGSVRESF
TRBV20-1	few	.	TRBJ2-5	TGCAGTGCTGGCCCCGGGTTCGGAACTCAAGAGACCCAGTACTTC	CSAGPGFGTQETQYF
TRBV5-1	few	.	TRBJ1-6	TGCGCCAGCAGCCCGGACGGCGGAAATTCACCCCTCCACTTT	CASSPDGGNSPLHF
TRBV2	many	TRBD1	TRBJ1-2	TGTGCCAGCAGTTATGGACAGGCCAGCGGCGGCTACACCTTC	CASSYGQASGGYTF
TRBV7-9	.	.	TRBJ2-2	TGTGCCAGCAGCTTAGCACAGACCACCGGGGAGCTGTTTTTT	CASSLAQTTGELFF
TRBV11-2	many	.	TRBJ1-1	TGTGCCAGCAGCCCTGCCGGGGGGATGAACACTGAAGCTTTCTTT	CASSPAGGMNTEAFF
TRBV4-1	.	TRBD1	TRBJ1-1	TGCGCCAGCAGCCCAGTCGGGACAGGGAAACCTGAAGCTTTCTTT	CASSPVGTGKPEAFF
TRBV28	many	.	TRBJ2-7	TGTGCCAGCAGTTTAAGCCCCGGCGAGGGTCCGTACGAGCAGTACTTC	CASSLSPGEGPYEQYF